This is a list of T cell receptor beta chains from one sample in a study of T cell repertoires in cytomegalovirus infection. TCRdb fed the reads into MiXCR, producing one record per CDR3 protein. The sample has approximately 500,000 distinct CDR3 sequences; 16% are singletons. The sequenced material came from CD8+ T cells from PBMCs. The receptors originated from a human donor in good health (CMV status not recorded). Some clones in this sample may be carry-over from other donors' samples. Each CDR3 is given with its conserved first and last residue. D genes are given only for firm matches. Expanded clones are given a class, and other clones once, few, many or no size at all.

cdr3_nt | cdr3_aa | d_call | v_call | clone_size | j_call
TGCAGCGTCGCCGGGACAGGGGGCTCCGAGGTGGGAAGAGAGCAGTTCTTC | CSVAGTGGSEVGREQFF | TRBD1 | TRBV29-1 | . | TRBJ2-1
TGTGCCAGCACCCTTATTCAGGGACAAAGATTTGGAAACACCATATATTTT | CASTLIQGQRFGNTIYF | . | TRBV6-9 | . | TRBJ1-3
TGTGCCAGCAGTTTAGGGGCCGACCTTATCGAACAGTACTTC | CASSLGADLIEQYF | . | TRBV28 | . | TRBJ2-7
TGTGCCAGCAGCCAAGACCTAACGGGGAACACTGAAGCTTTCTTT | CASSQDLTGNTEAFF | . | TRBV4-2 | many | TRBJ1-1
TGTGCCAGCAGTAGGCACAGGGATGGCACTGAAGCTTTCTTT | CASSRHRDGTEAFF | . | TRBV7-8 | many | TRBJ1-1
TGTGCCAGCAGGCAACAGGGAAATGAGCAGTTCTTC | CASRQQGNEQFF | . | TRBV6-5 | . | TRBJ2-1
TGTGCCAGCAGCCCACAGGGGGCCGTGGGCTATGGCTACACCTTC | CASSPQGAVGYGYTF | TRBD1 | TRBV25-1 | many | TRBJ1-2
TGTGCCACCCGCGGGGAGGGACGGGGGACCTACGAGCAGTACTTC | CATRGEGRGTYEQYF | TRBD2 | TRBV27 | . | TRBJ2-7
TGTGCCAGCAGCCCGAGACTAGATCCCCTTCAAGAGACCCAGTACTTC | CASSPRLDPLQETQYF | . | TRBV11-2 | many | TRBJ2-5
TGTGCCAGCAGCTTGGTCGTTAGACTAGCGGGGAACACAGATACGCAGTATTTT | CASSLVVRLAGNTDTQYF | TRBD2 | TRBV7-9 | . | TRBJ2-3
TGTGCCACCAGTGATTTGCGGGGGACTAGCGGTAGCTCCTACAATGAGCAGTTCTTC | CATSDLRGTSGSSYNEQFF | TRBD2 | TRBV24-1 | many | TRBJ2-1
TGTGCCAGCAGCTCCCCCGAACCAATCGCTGTGGATACGCAGTATTTT | CASSSPEPIAVDTQYF | . | TRBV7-9 | many | TRBJ2-3
TGCGCCAGCAGCCAAGATGCAACAGGGGCATATGGCTACACCTTC | CASSQDATGAYGYTF | TRBD1 | TRBV4-1 | few | TRBJ1-2
TGTGCCACCAGCCGACTCGAACAGGGGTCGGGAGCTTTCTTT | CATSRLEQGSGAFF | TRBD1 | TRBV15 | few | TRBJ1-1
TGTGCCAGTAGTATAGGAACACCCGGTGAGCAGTTCTTC | CASSIGTPGEQFF | . | TRBV19 | . | TRBJ2-1
TGTGCCAACGGACAGGGAAGTCTCAATGAGCAGTTCTTC | CANGQGSLNEQFF | TRBD1 | TRBV12-3/TRBV12-4 | many | TRBJ2-1
TGTGCCAGCAGCTTAAACGTAGGGGGCTTTGTCAATGAGCAGTTCTTC | CASSLNVGGFVNEQFF | TRBD1 | TRBV7-9 | many | TRBJ2-1
TGTGCCAGCAGTGCGGGTAGCGGGGGGGCCAGCTCCTACAATGAGCAGTTCTTC | CASSAGSGGASSYNEQFF | TRBD2 | TRBV2 | few | TRBJ2-1
TGTGCCAGCAGCTTATCAAGCGGGGCCGCCGGGTATTTT | CASSLSSGAAGYF | TRBD2 | TRBV7-9 | many | TRBJ2-3
TGTGCCAGCAGTTTTGGCGCGGGTGCCTACTACAATGAGCAGTTCTTC | CASSFGAGAYYNEQFF | . | TRBV27 | many | TRBJ2-1
TGTGCCAGCAGCTTATGGGCGGGGGGCTCAAATTCACCCCTCCACTTT | CASSLWAGGSNSPLHF | . | TRBV11-2 | many | TRBJ1-6
TGTGCCAGCAGTTGGAGTGGGACCTCCGGAGGGACTAGCTCTGGAAACACCATATATTTT | CASSWSGTSGGTSSGNTIYF | . | TRBV12-3/TRBV12-4 | many | TRBJ1-3
TGTGCCAGCACTCCCCTGGGGGGCCCGCACTACACCTTC | CASTPLGGPHYTF | . | TRBV12-3/TRBV12-4 | many | TRBJ1-2
TGTGCCTGGAGTAGTTTGGGCAGGCTCGGTGGCTACACCTTC | CAWSSLGRLGGYTF | . | TRBV30 | few | TRBJ1-2
TGTGCCAGCAGCTTAGCGGGACAGGTCACAGATACGCAGTATTTT | CASSLAGQVTDTQYF | TRBD1 | TRBV7-2 | many | TRBJ2-3
TGTGCCAGCAGCTTCGGAGAAGGACCCACTTACTACGAGCAGTACTTC | CASSFGEGPTYYEQYF | . | TRBV7-2 | many | TRBJ2-7
TGTGCCAGCAGCCCGTCCTGGGGGTTGGGGGATGAGCAGTTCTTC | CASSPSWGLGDEQFF | . | TRBV7-6 | many | TRBJ2-1
TGTGCCAGCATTTCGGGGAGCAATGAGCAGTTCTTC | CASISGSNEQFF | . | TRBV11-1 | few | TRBJ2-1
TGTGCCAGCAGTGAAACGAGGGTCGTCCCCTACGAGCAGTACTTC | CASSETRVVPYEQYF | . | TRBV25-1 | . | TRBJ2-7
TGTGCCTGGGCGACCGGGACAGGGGCCAATGAGCAGTTCTTC | CAWATGTGANEQFF | TRBD1 | TRBV30 | few | TRBJ2-1
TGTGCCAGCAGCCGGACAGGGTTCTACAATGAGCAGTTCTTC | CASSRTGFYNEQFF | TRBD1 | TRBV7-3 | . | TRBJ2-1
TGTGCCAGCAGAGGGACTAGCGCCCCATCCGATACGCAGTATTTT | CASRGTSAPSDTQYF | TRBD2 | TRBV6-5 | many | TRBJ2-3
TGTGCCAGCAGTGAAGGGGCGCCGTATGGCTACACCTTC | CASSEGAPYGYTF | . | TRBV2 | . | TRBJ1-2
TGTGCCAGCAGCTACAGGGTCTACGAGCAGTACTTC | CASSYRVYEQYF | . | TRBV28 | many | TRBJ2-7
TGTGCCAGCAGTTTAGGCGGGAGGCGCTACGAGCAGTACTTC | CASSLGGRRYEQYF | TRBD2 | TRBV12-3/TRBV12-4 | many | TRBJ2-7
TGTGCCAGCAGCATAGAAAGGACAGGGGAAGAGACCCAGTACTTC | CASSIERTGEETQYF | TRBD1 | TRBV7-9 | many | TRBJ2-5
TGTGCCAGCAGACTGGGCTTCGACGGAGTCTATGGCTACACCTTC | CASRLGFDGVYGYTF | . | TRBV27 | . | TRBJ1-2
TGCAGTCTGACCCCGCCCGACAATGAGCAGTTCTTC | CSLTPPDNEQFF | . | TRBV20-1 | few | TRBJ2-1
TGTGCCAGCAGTTTTGCAGGGGGCTTGAACACTGAAGCTTTCTTT | CASSFAGGLNTEAFF | TRBD1 | TRBV27 | . | TRBJ1-1
TGTGCCAGCAGCGCAAGACAGAGCCTCACAGATACGCAGTATTTT | CASSARQSLTDTQYF | . | TRBV9 | few | TRBJ2-3
TGTGCCAGCAGTTCCTATCTAGCGGGAGTTGAGCAGTTCTTC | CASSSYLAGVEQFF | TRBD2 | TRBV27 | few | TRBJ2-1
TGTGCCAGCAGCTTAGGGGCACTTCGGAGTAGCGGGAGGGTGGGTGAGCAGTTCTTC | CASSLGALRSSGRVGEQFF | TRBD2 | TRBV7-2 | many | TRBJ2-1
TGTGCCAGCAGCGCCCCTTCAGGGCCCTACAATGAGCAGTTCTTC | CASSAPSGPYNEQFF | . | TRBV9 | . | TRBJ2-1
TGTGCCAGCAGTCTACGGACAGCTAAGCAGACCCAGTACTTC | CASSLRTAKQTQYF | . | TRBV12-3/TRBV12-4 | many | TRBJ2-5
TGTGCCAGCAGTTTGTCCGGGAGGCGCACCGGGGAGCTGTTTTTT | CASSLSGRRTGELFF | TRBD2 | TRBV12-3/TRBV12-4 | many | TRBJ2-2
TGTGCCAGCAGTTTAGAAAACCGGGTCAATCAGCCCCAGCATTTT | CASSLENRVNQPQHF | . | TRBV12-3/TRBV12-4 | many | TRBJ1-5